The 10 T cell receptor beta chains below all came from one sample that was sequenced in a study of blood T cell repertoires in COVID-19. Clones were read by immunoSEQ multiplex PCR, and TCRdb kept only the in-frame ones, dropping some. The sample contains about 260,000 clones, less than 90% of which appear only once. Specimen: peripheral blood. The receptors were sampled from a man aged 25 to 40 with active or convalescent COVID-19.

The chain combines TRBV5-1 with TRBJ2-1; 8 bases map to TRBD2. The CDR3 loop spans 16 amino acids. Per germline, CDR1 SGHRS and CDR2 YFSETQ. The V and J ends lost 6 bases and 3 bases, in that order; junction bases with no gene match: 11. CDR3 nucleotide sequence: TGCGCCAGCACCCAAAACCCGGGACTAGGCTACAATGAGCAGTTCTTC. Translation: CASTQNPGLGYNEQFF.

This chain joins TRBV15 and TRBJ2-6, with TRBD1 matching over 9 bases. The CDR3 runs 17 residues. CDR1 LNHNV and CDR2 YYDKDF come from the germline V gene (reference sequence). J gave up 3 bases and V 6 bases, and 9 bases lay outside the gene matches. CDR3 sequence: CATRGRDRVLGANVLTF. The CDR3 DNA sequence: TGTGCCACCAGAGGGAGGGACAGGGTGCTTGGGGCCAACGTCCTGACTTTC.

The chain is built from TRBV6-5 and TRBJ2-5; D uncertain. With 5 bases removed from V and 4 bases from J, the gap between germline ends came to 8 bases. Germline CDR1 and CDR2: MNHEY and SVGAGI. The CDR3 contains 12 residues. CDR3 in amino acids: CASSLVGETQYF. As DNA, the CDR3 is TGTGCCAGCAGTCTAGTGGGAGAGACCCAGTACTTC.

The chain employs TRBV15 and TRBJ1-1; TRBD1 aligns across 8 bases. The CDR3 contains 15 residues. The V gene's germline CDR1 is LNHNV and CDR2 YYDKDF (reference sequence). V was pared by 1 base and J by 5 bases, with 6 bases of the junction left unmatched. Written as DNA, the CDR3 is TGTGCCACCAGCAGAGGAGCAGGGGGCAGGACTGAAGCTTTCTTT. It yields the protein CATSRGAGGRTEAFF.

The CDR3 coding sequence is TGTGCCAGCAGCTTGGCCCAGGGCTCCTCGGGGACCCAGTACTTC. Residues: CASSLAQGSSGTQYF. The V and J genes are TRBV5-4 and TRBJ2-5; TRBD1 is a possible D gene (5 bases). The CDR3 consists of 15 residues. Deletions cut 0 bases from V and 7 bases from J, with 16 bases between. The V gene's germline CDR1 is SGHNT and CDR2 YYREEE (reference sequence).

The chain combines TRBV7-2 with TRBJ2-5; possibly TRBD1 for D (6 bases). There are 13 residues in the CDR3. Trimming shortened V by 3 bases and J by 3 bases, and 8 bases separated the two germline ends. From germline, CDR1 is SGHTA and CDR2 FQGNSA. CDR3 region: CASSFAGEETQYF. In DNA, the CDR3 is TGTGCCAGCAGCTTTGCAGGGGAAGAGACCCAGTACTTC. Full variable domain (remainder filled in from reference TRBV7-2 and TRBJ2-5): GAGVSQSPSNKVTEKGKDVELRCDPISGHTALYWYRQSLGQGLEFLIYFQGNSAPDKSGLPSDRFSAERTGGSVSTLTIQRTQQEDSAVYLCASSFAGEETQYFGPGTRLLVL.

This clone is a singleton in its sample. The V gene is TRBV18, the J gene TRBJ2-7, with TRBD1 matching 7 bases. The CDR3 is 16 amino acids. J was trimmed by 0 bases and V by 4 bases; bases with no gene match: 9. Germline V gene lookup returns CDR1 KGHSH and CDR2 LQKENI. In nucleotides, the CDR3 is TGTGCCAGCTCACTAAGAGGGACAGTGAGCTCCTACGAGCAGTACTTC. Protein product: CASSLRGTVSSYEQYF.

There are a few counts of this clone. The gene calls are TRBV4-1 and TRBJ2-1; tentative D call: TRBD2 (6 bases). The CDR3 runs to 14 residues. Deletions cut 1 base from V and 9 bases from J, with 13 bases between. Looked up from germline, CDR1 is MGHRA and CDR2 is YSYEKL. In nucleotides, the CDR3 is TGCGCCAGCAGCCAAGTCGGGGGAAGGGGTGAGCAGTTCTTC. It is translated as CASSQVGGRGEQFF.

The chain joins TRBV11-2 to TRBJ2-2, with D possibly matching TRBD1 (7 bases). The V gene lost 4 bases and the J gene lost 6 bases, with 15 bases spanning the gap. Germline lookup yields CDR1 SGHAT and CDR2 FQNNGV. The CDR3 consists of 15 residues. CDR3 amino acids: CASSSPRGAAGELFF. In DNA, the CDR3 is TGTGCCAGCAGCTCTCCCAGGGGGGCGGCCGGGGAGCTGTTTTTT.

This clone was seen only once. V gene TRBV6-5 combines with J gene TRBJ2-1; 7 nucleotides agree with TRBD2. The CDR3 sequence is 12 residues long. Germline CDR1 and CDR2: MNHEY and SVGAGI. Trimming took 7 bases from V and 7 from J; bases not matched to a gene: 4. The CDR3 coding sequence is TGTGCCAGCACTAACGGGGGGAATGAGCAGTTCTTC. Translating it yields CASTNGGNEQFF.